The source of this T cell receptor (beta chain) is a study of T cell responses to AZD1222 COVID-19 vaccine. Study-level findings and limits: In a largely white British group with more females than males, clonal diversity was possibly underestimated.

The table came from immunoSEQ multiplex PCR; TCRdb's copy has only in-frame clones and leaves some out. The sample records 150,000 to 200,000 clones, 92% being singletons. Trimming cost V 4 bases and J 0 bases, with 10 bases left between them. The V gene's germline CDR1 is SNHLY and CDR2 FYNNEI. The CDR3 totals 15 residues. Points on this clone: Its antigen is unidentified.

The rearrangement joins TRBV2 to TRBJ1-5, with D maybe TRBD1 (6 bases). The origin of this receptor is an adult who received the AZD1222 COVID-19 vaccine. This specimen was peripheral blood, taken 28 days after the second AZD1222 dose. The CDR3, as DNA: TGTGCCAGCAGTGTGGACAGTTATAGCAATCAGCCCCAGCATTTT. It encodes CASSVDSYSNQPQHF.